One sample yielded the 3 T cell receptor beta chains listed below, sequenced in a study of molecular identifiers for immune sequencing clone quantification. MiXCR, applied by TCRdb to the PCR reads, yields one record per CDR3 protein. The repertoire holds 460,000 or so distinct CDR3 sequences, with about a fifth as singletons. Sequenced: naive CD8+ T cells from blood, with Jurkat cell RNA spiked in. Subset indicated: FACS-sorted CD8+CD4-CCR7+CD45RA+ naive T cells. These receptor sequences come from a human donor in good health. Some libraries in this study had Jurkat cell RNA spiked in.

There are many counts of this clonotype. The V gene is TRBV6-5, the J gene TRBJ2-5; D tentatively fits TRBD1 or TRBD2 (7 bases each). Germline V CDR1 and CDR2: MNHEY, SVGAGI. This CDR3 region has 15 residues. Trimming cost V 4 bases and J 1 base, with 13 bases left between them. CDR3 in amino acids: CASSSAGQPQETQYF. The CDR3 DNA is TGTGCCAGCAGTTCAGCGGGACAGCCCCAAGAGACCCAGTACTTC.

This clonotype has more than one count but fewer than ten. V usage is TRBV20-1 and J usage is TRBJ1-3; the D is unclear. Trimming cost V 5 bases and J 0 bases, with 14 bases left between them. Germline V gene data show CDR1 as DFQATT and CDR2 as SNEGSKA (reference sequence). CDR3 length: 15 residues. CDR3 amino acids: CSARGDWDSGNTIYF. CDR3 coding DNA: TGCAGTGCTCGAGGAGACTGGGACTCTGGAAACACCATATATTTT.

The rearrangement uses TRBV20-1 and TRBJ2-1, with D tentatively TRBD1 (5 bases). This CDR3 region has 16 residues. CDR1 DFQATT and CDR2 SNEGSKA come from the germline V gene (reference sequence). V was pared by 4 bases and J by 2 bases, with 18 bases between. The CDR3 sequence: CSAKGFRTEAYNEQFF. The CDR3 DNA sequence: TGCAGTGCTAAGGGGTTCCGGACCGAAGCCTACAATGAGCAGTTCTTC.